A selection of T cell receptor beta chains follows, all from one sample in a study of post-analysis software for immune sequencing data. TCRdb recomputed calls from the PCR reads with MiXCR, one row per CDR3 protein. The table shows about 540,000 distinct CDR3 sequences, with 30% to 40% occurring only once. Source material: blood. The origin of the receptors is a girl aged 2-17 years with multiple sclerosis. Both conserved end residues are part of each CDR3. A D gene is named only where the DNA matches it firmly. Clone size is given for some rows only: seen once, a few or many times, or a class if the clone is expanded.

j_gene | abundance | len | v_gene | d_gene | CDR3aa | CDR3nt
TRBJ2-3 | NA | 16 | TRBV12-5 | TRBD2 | CASGAPSGASTDTQYF | TGTGCTAGTGGTGCCCCTAGCGGGGCAAGCACAGATACGCAGTATTTT
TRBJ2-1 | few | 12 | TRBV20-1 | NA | CSARDLNNEQFF | TGCAGTGCTAGGGACTTAAACAATGAGCAGTTCTTC
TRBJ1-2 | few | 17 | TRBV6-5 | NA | CASSYSIYRLVRYGYTF | TGTGCCAGCAGTTACTCGATCTACAGGCTAGTTCGGTATGGCTACACCTTC
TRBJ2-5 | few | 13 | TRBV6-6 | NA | CATRSGVQETQYF | TGTGCCACGCGATCGGGGGTCCAAGAGACCCAGTACTTC
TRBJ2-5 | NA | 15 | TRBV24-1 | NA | CATSDPGSPRLTQYF | TGTGCCACCAGTGACCCGGGCAGCCCCCGATTAACCCAGTACTTC
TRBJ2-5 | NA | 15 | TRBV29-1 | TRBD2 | CSVEGSGGWNNEQYF | TGCAGCGTTGAAGGTAGCGGGGGGTGGAACAATGAGCAGTACTTC
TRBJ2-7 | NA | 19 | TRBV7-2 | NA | CASSLTTPIVSAGPYEQYF | TGTGCCAGCAGCTTAACTACCCCGATAGTTTCGGCAGGGCCATACGAGCAGTACTTC
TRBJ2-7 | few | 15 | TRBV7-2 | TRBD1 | CASSSGQGPQYEQYF | TGTGCCAGCAGCTCGGGACAGGGGCCCCAATACGAGCAGTACTTC
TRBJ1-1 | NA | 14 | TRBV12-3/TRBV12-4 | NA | CASSDQDRNTEAFF | TGTGCCAGCAGTGATCAGGACAGGAACACTGAAGCTTTCTTT
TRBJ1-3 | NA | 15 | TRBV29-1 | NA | CSVERNGGAGNTIYF | TGCAGCGTTGAAAGAAACGGCGGCGCTGGAAACACCATATATTTT
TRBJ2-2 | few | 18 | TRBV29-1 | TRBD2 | CSVGGLAGGPFGTGELFF | TGCAGCGTGGGAGGACTAGCGGGGGGACCCTTTGGGACCGGGGAGCTGTTTTTT
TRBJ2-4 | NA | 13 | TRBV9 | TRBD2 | CASSVEGGVIQYF | TGTGCCAGCAGCGTAGAGGGAGGGGTCATTCAGTACTTT
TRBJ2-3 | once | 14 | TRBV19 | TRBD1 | CASGKRQGSDTQYF | TGTGCCAGTGGAAAACGACAGGGGTCAGATACGCAGTATTTT
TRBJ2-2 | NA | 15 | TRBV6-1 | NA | CASTKGGPYIGELFF | TGTGCCAGCACCAAGGGGGGGCCTTATATCGGGGAGCTGTTTTTT
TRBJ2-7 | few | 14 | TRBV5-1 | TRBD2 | CASSLRGGLYEQYF | TGCGCCAGCAGCTTACGGGGGGGCCTGTACGAGCAGTACTTC
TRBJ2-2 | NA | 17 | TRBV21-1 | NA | CASSKESKGLGTGELFF | TGTGCCAGCAGCAAAGAATCAAAGGGGTTGGGCACCGGGGAGCTGTTTTTT
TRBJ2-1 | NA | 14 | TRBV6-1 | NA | CASSEFWVDNEQFF | TGTGCCAGCAGTGAATTTTGGGTGGACAATGAGCAGTTCTTC
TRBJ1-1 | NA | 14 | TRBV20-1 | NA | CSARTDTMNTEAFF | TGCAGTGCTAGGACCGATACCATGAACACTGAAGCTTTCTTT
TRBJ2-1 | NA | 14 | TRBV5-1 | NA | CASSLKGLGNEQFF | TGCGCCAGCAGCTTAAAGGGTTTGGGTAATGAGCAGTTCTTC
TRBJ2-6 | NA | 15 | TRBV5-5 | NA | CASSLSNSGANVLTF | TGTGCCAGCAGCTTGTCCAACTCTGGGGCCAACGTCCTGACTTTC
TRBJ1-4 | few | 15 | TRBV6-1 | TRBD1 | CASTEGQGSNEKLFF | TGTGCCAGCACCGAAGGACAGGGATCTAATGAAAAACTGTTTTTT
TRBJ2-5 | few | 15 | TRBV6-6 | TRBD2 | CASSYSSGAQETQYF | TGTGCCAGCAGTTACTCGAGCGGGGCCCAAGAGACCCAGTACTTC
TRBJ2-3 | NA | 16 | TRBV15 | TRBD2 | CATSRQGGSPAYTQYF | TGTGCCACCAGCAGACAGGGAGGGAGTCCCGCATATACGCAGTATTTT
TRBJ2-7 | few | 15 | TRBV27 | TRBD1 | CASSLWGTGIHEQYF | TGTGCCAGCAGTTTATGGGGGACAGGGATCCACGAGCAGTACTTC
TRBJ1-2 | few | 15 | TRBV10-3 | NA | CAISESMGANYGYTF | TGTGCCATCAGTGAGTCCATGGGGGCTAACTATGGCTACACCTTC
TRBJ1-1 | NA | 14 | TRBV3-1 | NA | CASSLSRESTEAFF | TGTGCCAGCAGCCTTAGCCGAGAGAGCACTGAAGCTTTCTTT
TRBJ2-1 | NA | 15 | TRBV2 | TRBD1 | CASGTGTATYNEQFF | TGTGCCAGCGGCACCGGGACAGCAACCTACAATGAGCAGTTCTTC
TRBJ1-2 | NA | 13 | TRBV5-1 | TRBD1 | CASSLTGENGYTF | TGCGCCAGCAGCCTGACAGGGGAGAATGGCTACACCTTC
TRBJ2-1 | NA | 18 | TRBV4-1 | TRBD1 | CASSSPGQGARFRMRQFF | TGCGCCAGCAGCTCCCCGGGACAGGGGGCGAGATTTAGGATGAGGCAGTTCTTC
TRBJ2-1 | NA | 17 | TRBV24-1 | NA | CATSDSVRVSSYNEQFF | TGTGCCACCAGTGACTCCGTCCGGGTGAGCTCCTACAATGAGCAGTTCTTC
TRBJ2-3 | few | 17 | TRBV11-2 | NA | CASSIIRGRAHSHTQYF | TGTGCCAGCAGCATTATACGTGGACGGGCCCATTCACATACGCAGTATTTT
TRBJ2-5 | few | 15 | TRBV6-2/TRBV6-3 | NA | CASSYPGTMQETQYF | TGTGCCAGCAGTTACCCCGGGACCATGCAAGAGACCCAGTACTTC
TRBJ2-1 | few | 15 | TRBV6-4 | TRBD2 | CASSDGAGDYNEQFF | TGTGCCAGCAGTGACGGGGCGGGGGACTACAATGAGCAGTTCTTC
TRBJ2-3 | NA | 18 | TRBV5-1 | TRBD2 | CASSLTRKTSGSTDTQYF | TGCGCCAGCAGCTTGACTCGCAAGACTAGCGGGAGCACAGATACGCAGTATTTT
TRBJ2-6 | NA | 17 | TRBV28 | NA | CASSFVRAGSGANVLTF | TGTGCCAGCAGTTTTGTCAGGGCCGGCTCTGGGGCCAACGTCCTGACTTTC
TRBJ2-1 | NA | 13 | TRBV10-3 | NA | CAISVRGGDEQFF | TGTGCCATCAGTGTTAGGGGGGGCGATGAGCAGTTCTTC
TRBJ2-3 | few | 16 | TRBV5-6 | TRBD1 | CASSGTGTGDTDTQYF | TGTGCCAGCAGCGGCACCGGGACAGGGGACACAGATACGCAGTATTTT
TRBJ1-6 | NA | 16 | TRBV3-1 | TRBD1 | CASSSSGTGSRSPLHF | TGTGCCAGCAGCTCTTCCGGGACAGGCTCTCGTTCACCCCTCCACTTT
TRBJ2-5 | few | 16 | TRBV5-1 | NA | CASSRSPGGKQETQYF | TGCGCCAGCAGCAGATCCCCCGGGGGTAAACAAGAGACCCAGTACTTC
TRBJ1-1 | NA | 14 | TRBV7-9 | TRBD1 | CASRLTGGDTEAFF | TGTGCCAGCAGACTAACAGGGGGCGACACTGAAGCTTTCTTT
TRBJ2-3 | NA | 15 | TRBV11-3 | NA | CASSLGRVRTDTQYF | TGTGCCAGCAGCTTGGGACGGGTACGCACAGATACGCAGTATTTT
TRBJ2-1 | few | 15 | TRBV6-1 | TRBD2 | CASWQGDLSGGEQFF | TGTGCCAGCTGGCAAGGGGACCTGAGCGGGGGTGAGCAGTTCTTC
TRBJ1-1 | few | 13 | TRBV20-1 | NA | CSAREFMNTEAFF | TGCAGTGCTAGAGAGTTCATGAACACTGAAGCTTTCTTT
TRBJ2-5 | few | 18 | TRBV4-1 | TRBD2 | CASSQEGVSGGRQETQYF | TGCGCCAGCAGCCAAGAAGGTGTGAGCGGGGGCCGTCAAGAGACCCAGTACTTC
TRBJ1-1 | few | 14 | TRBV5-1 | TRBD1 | CASSPDRGNTEAFF | TGCGCCAGCAGCCCCGACAGGGGAAACACTGAAGCTTTCTTT
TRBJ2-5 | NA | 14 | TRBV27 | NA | CASARTVLQETQYF | TGTGCCAGCGCCCGGACAGTGCTCCAAGAGACCCAGTACTTC
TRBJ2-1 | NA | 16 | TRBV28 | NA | CASRTQGSPSYNEQFF | TGTGCCAGCAGGACGCAGGGTTCGCCTTCCTACAATGAGCAGTTCTTC
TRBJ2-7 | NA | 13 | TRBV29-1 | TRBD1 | CSVAWDRGYEQYF | TGCAGCGTTGCGTGGGACAGGGGTTACGAGCAGTACTTC
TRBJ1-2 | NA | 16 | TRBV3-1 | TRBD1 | CASSHLTTGGKYGYTF | TGTGCCAGCAGCCACCTGACGACAGGGGGGAAGTATGGCTACACCTTC
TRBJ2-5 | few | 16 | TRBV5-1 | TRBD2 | CASSSTTGGPRETQYF | TGCGCCAGCAGCTCGACGACGGGGGGGCCCCGAGAGACCCAGTACTTC
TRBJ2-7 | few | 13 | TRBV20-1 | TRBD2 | CSARSGGSYEQYF | TGCAGTGCTAGGAGCGGGGGCTCGTACGAGCAGTACTTC
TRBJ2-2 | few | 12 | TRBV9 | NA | CASSVQLGELFF | TGTGCCAGCAGCGTTCAACTCGGGGAGCTGTTTTTT
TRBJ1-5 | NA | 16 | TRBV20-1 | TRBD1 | CSARDWQGGGNQPQHF | TGCAGTGCTAGAGATTGGCAGGGGGGCGGCAATCAGCCCCAGCATTTT